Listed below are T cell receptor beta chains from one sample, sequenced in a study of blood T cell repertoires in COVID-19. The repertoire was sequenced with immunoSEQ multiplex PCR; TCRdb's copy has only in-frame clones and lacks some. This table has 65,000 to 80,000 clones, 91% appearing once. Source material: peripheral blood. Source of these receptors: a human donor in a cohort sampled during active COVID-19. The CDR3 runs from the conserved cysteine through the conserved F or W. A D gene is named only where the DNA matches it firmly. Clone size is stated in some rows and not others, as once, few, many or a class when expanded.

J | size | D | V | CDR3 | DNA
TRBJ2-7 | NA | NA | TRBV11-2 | CASSLVAGVEFYEQYF | TGTGCCAGCAGCTTAGTCGCAGGGGTTGAGTTCTACGAGCAGTACTTC
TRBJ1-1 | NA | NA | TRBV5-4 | CASSIDRNTEAFF | TGTGCCAGCAGCATCGACAGGAACACTGAAGCTTTCTTT
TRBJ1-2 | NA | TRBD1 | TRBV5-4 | CASSPGTGGAYTF | TGTGCCAGCAGCCCCGGGACAGGGGGCGCCTACACCTTC
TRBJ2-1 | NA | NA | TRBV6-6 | CASSYGRDTTDEQFF | TGTGCCAGCAGTTACGGCAGGGACACCACCGATGAGCAGTTCTTC
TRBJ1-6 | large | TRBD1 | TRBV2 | CASSEGDRGPPLHF | TGTGCCAGCAGTGAAGGGGACAGGGGTCCACCCCTCCACTTT
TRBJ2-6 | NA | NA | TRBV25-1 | CASSEYHSSGANVLTF | TGTGCCAGCAGTGAATATCACAGCTCTGGGGCCAACGTCCTGACTTTC
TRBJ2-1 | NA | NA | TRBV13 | CASSLLSGWLYNEQFF | TGTGCCAGCAGTTTATTATCAGGGTGGCTCTACAATGAGCAGTTCTTC
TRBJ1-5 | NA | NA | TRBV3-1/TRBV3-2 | CASSQDAGHPNVGNQPQHF | TGTGCCAGCAGCCAAGATGCCGGACACCCTAACGTTGGCAATCAGCCCCAGCATTTT
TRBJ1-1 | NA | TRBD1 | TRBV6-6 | CASSLLQGASRKNTEAFF | TGTGCCAGCAGTCTACTGCAGGGGGCGAGTCGTAAGAACACTGAAGCTTTCTTT
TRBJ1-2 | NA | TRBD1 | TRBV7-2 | CASSLNAPGGGYGYTF | TGTGCCAGCAGCTTAAATGCTCCAGGGGGCGGCTATGGCTACACCTTC
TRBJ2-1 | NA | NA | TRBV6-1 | CASSEPRGRVWYEQFF | TGTGCCAGCAGTGAGCCGCGGGGGCGCGTCTGGTATGAGCAGTTCTTC
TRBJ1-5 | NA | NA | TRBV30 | CAWGQTNQPQHF | TGTGCCTGGGGACAGACTAATCAGCCCCAGCATTTT
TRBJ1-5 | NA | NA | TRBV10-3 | CAISESTRANQPQHF | TGTGCCATCAGTGAGTCGACCAGGGCTAATCAGCCCCAGCATTTT
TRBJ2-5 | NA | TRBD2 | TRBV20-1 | CSASRGLEETQYF | TGCAGTGCTAGTCGGGGACTAGAAGAGACCCAGTACTTC
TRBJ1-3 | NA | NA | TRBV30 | CAWSQTTFGNTIYF | TGTGCCTGGAGTCAAACGACTTTTGGAAACACCATATATTTT
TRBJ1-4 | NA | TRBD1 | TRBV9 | CASSVGQGVANEKLFF | TGTGCCAGCAGCGTAGGACAGGGGGTGGCTAATGAAAAACTGTTTTTT
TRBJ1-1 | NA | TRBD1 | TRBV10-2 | CASSRDRWNTEAFF | TGCGCCAGCAGCCGGGACAGATGGAACACTGAAGCTTTCTTT
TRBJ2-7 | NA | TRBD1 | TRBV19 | CASSSRTGSDYEQYF | TGTGCCAGTAGTAGTCGGACAGGTTCTGACTACGAGCAGTACTTC
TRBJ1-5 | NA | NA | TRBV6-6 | CASSYLSGNQPQHF | TGTGCCAGCAGTTACCTGTCAGGGAATCAGCCCCAGCATTTT
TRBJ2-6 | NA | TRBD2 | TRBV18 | CASSPLAGGNSGANVLTF | TGTGCCAGCTCACCACTGGCGGGGGGGAACTCTGGGGCCAACGTCCTGACTTTC
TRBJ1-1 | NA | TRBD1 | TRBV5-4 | CASSLALGGQGTEAFF | TGTGCCAGCAGCTTAGCCCTTGGGGGACAGGGGACTGAAGCTTTCTTT
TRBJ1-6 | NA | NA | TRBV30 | CAWSVFRARSRGDSPLHF | TGTGCCTGGAGTGTATTCCGGGCTAGGAGCAGGGGAGATTCACCCCTCCACTTT
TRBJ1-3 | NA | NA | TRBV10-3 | CAISESPGFAGNTIYF | TGTGCCATCAGTGAGTCGCCGGGGTTTGCTGGAAACACCATATATTTT
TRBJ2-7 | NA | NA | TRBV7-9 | CAWAGSYEQYF | TGTGCGTGGGCGGGCTCCTACGAGCAGTACTTC
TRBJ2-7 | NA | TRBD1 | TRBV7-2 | CASSPQGAPGEQYF | TGTGCCAGCAGCCCACAGGGGGCGCCCGGCGAGCAGTACTTC
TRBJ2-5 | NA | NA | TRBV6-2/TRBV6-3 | CASSHREETQYF | TGTGCCAGCAGTCACAGGGAAGAGACCCAGTACTTC
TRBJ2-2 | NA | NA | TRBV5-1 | CASSPRPGANTGELFF | TGCGCCAGCAGCCCGCGACCCGGGGCGAACACCGGGGAGCTGTTTTTT
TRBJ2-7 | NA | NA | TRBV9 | CASSVPGDYEQYF | TGTGCCAGCAGCGTCCCGGGGGACTACGAGCAGTACTTC
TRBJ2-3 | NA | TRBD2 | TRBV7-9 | CASSPGTITDTQYF | TGTGCCAGCAGCCCCGGGACTATAACAGATACGCAGTATTTT
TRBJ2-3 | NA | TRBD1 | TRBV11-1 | CASSLGTGYTDTQYF | TGTGCCAGCAGCTTAGGGACAGGTTACACAGATACGCAGTATTTT
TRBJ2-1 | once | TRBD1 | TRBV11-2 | CASSWGTASYNEQFF | TGTGCCAGCAGCTGGGGGACAGCTTCCTACAATGAGCAGTTCTTC
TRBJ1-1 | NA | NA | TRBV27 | CASSLSPGGSEAFF | TGTGCCAGCAGTTTATCACCCGGGGGGTCTGAAGCTTTCTTT
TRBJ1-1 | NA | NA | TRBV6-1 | CASSVMGVTGNTEAFF | TGTGCCAGCAGTGTTATGGGCGTGACCGGGAACACTGAAGCTTTCTTT
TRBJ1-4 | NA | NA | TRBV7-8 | CASSLGAGGGYEKLFF | TGTGCCAGCAGCTTAGGGGCCGGGGGGGGATATGAAAAACTGTTTTTT
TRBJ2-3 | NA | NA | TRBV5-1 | CASSLKTATSDTQYF | TGCGCCAGCAGCTTGAAGACAGCTACTTCAGATACGCAGTATTTT
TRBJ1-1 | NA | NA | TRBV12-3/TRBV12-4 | CATCRRLVAEAFF | TGTGCCACCTGCCGGAGGCTCGTAGCTGAAGCTTTCTTT
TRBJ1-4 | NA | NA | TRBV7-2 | CASSFRGLRNEKLFF | TGTGCCAGCAGCTTTAGAGGACTAAGAAATGAAAAACTGTTTTTT
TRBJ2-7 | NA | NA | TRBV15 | CATSRELGLTSYEQYF | TGTGCCACCAGCAGAGAATTGGGACTTACCTCCTACGAGCAGTACTTC
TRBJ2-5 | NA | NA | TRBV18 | CASSASGGETQYF | TGTGCCAGCTCAGCCAGCGGTGGAGAGACCCAGTACTTC
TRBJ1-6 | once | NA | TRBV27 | CASSWGGNSPLHF | TGTGCCAGCAGTTGGGGGGGAAATTCACCCCTCCACTTT
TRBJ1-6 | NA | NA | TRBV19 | CASSTTASSYNSPLHF | TGTGCCAGTAGTACGACAGCGAGCTCCTATAATTCACCCCTCCACTTT
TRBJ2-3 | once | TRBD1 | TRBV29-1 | CSVRQGAADTQYF | TGCAGCGTTCGACAGGGGGCCGCAGATACGCAGTATTTT
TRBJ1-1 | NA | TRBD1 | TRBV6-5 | CASMSDRGLSEAFF | TGTGCCAGCATGTCGGACAGGGGGCTGTCTGAAGCTTTCTTT
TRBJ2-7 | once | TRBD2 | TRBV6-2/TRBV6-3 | CASSRGLSPYEQYF | TGTGCCAGCAGCCGGGGACTATCTCCCTACGAGCAGTACTTC
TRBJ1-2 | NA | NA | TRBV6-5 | CASKRAPIHYGYTF | TGTGCCAGCAAGAGGGCCCCTATACACTATGGCTACACCTTC
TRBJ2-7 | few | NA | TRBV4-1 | CASSQSLSQTYEQYF | TGCGCCAGCAGCCAAAGTTTGTCACAAACCTACGAGCAGTACTTC
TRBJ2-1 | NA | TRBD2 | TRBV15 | CATSRGEGPRNEQFF | TGTGCCACCAGCAGAGGGGAGGGACCAAGGAATGAGCAGTTCTTC
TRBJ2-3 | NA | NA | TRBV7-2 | CASSLVGGGGQDTQYF | TGTGCCAGCAGCTTAGTGGGCGGAGGGGGCCAAGATACGCAGTATTTT